Described below is a single TCR beta chain sequence and its context. What it binds is not known. The sample contains more than one DNA sequence encoding this CDR3. Treatment indicated: oral pan-JAK inhibitor, 5-10 mg twice daily. This sample is drawn from a study of CD8+ T cells in alopecia areata. The study's findings and limits: During tofacitinib treatment, many expanded lesional clones remained in scalp and blood.

Isolated RNA was reverse transcribed into cDNA used as the sequencing template. Here immunoSEQ multiplex PCR was the method, and the copy in TCRdb shows in-frame clones only, minus some. The repertoire holds about 200,000 clones, with approximately 61% as singletons. The CDR3 is 14 residues long. Germline values: CDR1 SGHRS, CDR2 YFSETQ. Trimming cost V 0 bases and J 2 bases, with 7 bases left between them. The genes are TRBV5-1 and TRBJ2-3; D call uncertain. This sequence was found in a human donor with alopecia areata. The sequenced sample was CD4+ T cells sorted from blood, obtained at week 24, from a patient treated with tofacitinib. CDR3 region: CASSLAGPTDTQYF. The CDR3 DNA reads as TGCGCCAGCAGCTTGGCCGGACCCACAGATACGCAGTATTTT. The full variable domain, with the rest looked up from reference TRBV5-1 and TRBJ2-3, is KAGVTQTPRYLIKTRGQQVTLSCSPISGHRSVSWYQQTPGQGLQFLFEYFSETQRNKGNFPGRFSGRQFSNSRSEMNVSTLELGDSALYLCASSLAGPTDTQYFGPGTRLTVL.